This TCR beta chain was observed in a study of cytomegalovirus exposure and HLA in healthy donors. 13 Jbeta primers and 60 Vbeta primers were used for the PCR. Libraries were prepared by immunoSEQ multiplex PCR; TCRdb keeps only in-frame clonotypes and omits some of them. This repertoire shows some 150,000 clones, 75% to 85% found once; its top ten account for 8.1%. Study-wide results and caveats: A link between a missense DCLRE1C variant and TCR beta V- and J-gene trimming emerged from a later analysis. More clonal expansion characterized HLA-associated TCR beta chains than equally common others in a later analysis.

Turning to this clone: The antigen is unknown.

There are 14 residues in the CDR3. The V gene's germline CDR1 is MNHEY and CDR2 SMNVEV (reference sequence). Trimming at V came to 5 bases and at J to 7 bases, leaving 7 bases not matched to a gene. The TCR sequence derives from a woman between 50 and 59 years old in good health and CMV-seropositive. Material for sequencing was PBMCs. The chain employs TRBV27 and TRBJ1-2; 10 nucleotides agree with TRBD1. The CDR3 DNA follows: TGTGCCAGCAGTACCGGGACAGGGGAGGGTGGCTACACCTTC. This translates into CASSTGTGEGGYTF.